Following are 30 T cell receptor beta chains from one sample sequenced in a study of blood T cell repertoires in COVID-19. Assay used: immunoSEQ multiplex PCR; TCRdb lists only in-frame clones, some missing. The sample contains 150,000 to 200,000 clones, roughly 91% of which appear only once. The sample was peripheral blood. All receptors come from a human donor in a cohort sampled during active COVID-19.

The chain recombines TRBV4-3 with TRBJ2-2, with 14 nucleotides matching TRBD2. Trimming took 3 bases from V and 5 from J; bases not matched to a gene: 8. The CDR3 contains 18 residues. Germline loops: CDR1 LGHNA, CDR2 YSLEER. As DNA, the CDR3 is TGCGCCAGCAGCCATCTGACTAGCGGGGGGGCCCCAACCGGGGAGCTGTTTTTT. This encodes CASSHLTSGGAPTGELFF.

The V gene is TRBV9, the J gene TRBJ2-2; possibly TRBD1 for D (5 bases). In germline, CDR1 is SGDLS, CDR2 YYNGEE. CDR3 length: 15 amino acids. V lost 6 bases and J 4 bases, leaving 16 bases between the germline ends. As DNA, the CDR3 is TGTGCCAGCAACGCACTCCAGGGTCTCACCGGGGAGCTGTTTTTT. Translating it yields CASNALQGLTGELFF.

V is TRBV5-1 and J is TRBJ2-1, with TRBD1 matching over 7 bases. The V gene end was trimmed by 1 base and the J gene end by 7 bases; junction bases not matched to a gene: 8. CDR1 and CDR2 (germline): SGHRS, YFSETQ. The CDR3 extends over 15 amino acids. The CDR3 region has the DNA TGCGCCAGCAGCTTGAATCCGGGACAGCTAAATGAGCAGTTCTTC. Residues: CASSLNPGQLNEQFF.

The CDR3 DNA sequence: TGCGCCAGCAGATCGACAGGGAACACTGAAGCTTTCTTT. This translates into CASRSTGNTEAFF. This sequence joins TRBV10-1 and TRBJ1-1; weak D call: TRBD1 (6 bases). The CDR3 length is 13 residues. Germline loops: CDR1 WNHNN, CDR2 SYGVQD (reference sequence). The ends were cut back, 6 bases at V and 1 base at J, with 9 bases in the middle.

J is TRBJ2-7 and V is TRBV7-9; 11 bases agree with TRBD2. J gave up 7 bases and V 2 bases, and 7 bases lay outside the gene matches. Germline CDR1 is SEHNR and CDR2 is FQNEAQ (reference sequence). CDR3 size: 15 residues. The CDR3 DNA reads TGTGCCAGCAGCTTACGGCCTCTAGCGGGAGGTGAGCAGTACTTC. Translating it yields CASSLRPLAGGEQYF.

This chain links TRBV9 with TRBJ1-4, with TRBD1 matching 11 bases. The V gene's germline CDR1 is SGDLS and CDR2 YYNGEE. V shed 0 bases, J shed 7 bases, and the junction held 2 bases outside the gene matches. This CDR3 has 15 amino acids. The CDR3 protein is CASSVEDRGPEKLFF. As DNA, the CDR3 is TGTGCCAGCAGCGTAGAGGACAGGGGGCCTGAAAAACTGTTTTTT.

J is TRBJ2-7 and V is TRBV7-9, with unresolved D. Trimming shortened V by 3 bases and J by 6 bases, and 15 bases separated the two germline ends. From germline, CDR1 is SEHNR and CDR2 FQNEAQ (reference sequence). The CDR3 is made up of 14 amino acids. The CDR3 DNA reads TGTGCCAGCAGCTTGCAGCGAACCTCGGGCGAGCAGTACTTC. This codes for CASSLQRTSGEQYF.

CDR3 protein: CASSQAGSHEQYF. CDR3 sequence (DNA): TGCGCCAGCAGCCAGGCGGGGTCCCACGAGCAGTACTTC. This sequence joins TRBV4-1 and TRBJ2-7; a weak D match, TRBD2 (6 bases). V gave up 3 bases and J gave up 5 bases, with 11 bases separating them. Germline loops: CDR1 MGHRA, CDR2 YSYEKL. This CDR3 is 13 amino acids long.

A single count supports this clone. The rearrangement uses TRBV11-2 and TRBJ2-7, with 10 nucleotides matching TRBD2. The length of the CDR3 is 13 residues. Trimming cost V 5 bases and J 8 bases; bases outside gene matches: 6. CDR1 and CDR2 (germline): SGHAT, FQNNGV. CDR3 nucleotide sequence: TGTGCCAGCAGCCCTGGACTAGCGGAAAAGCAGTACTTC. Encoded protein: CASSPGLAEKQYF.

The chain combines TRBV27 with TRBJ1-5; 7 positions match TRBD1. Germline V gene data show CDR1 as MNHEY and CDR2 as SMNVEV (reference sequence). With V trimmed by 5 bases and J by 1 base, 2 bases remained unmatched. The CDR3 contains 14 residues. The DNA for the CDR3 is TGTGCCAGCAGTCCCAGGGGGAGCAATCAGCCCCAGCATTTT. Translation gives CASSPRGSNQPQHF.

This chain joins TRBV9 and TRBJ2-5; D might be TRBD1 (6 bases). Trimming pared 3 bases from V and 5 bases from J, leaving 11 bases between. The CDR3 sequence is 13 residues long. Germline CDR1 and CDR2: SGDLS and YYNGEE. As DNA, the CDR3 is TGTGCCAGCAGCGGAAACAGGGAGGAGACCCAGTACTTC. Translated, it gives CASSGNREETQYF. Variable domain in full (rest from reference TRBV9 and TRBJ2-5): DSGVTQTPKHLITATGQRVTLRCSPRSGDLSVYWYQQSLDQGLQFLIQYYNGEERAKGNILERFSAQQFPDLHSELNLSSLELGDSALYFCASSGNREETQYFGPGTRLLVL.

The chain carries TRBV4-1 and TRBJ1-6; D ambiguous. Trimming pared 1 base from V and 6 bases from J, leaving 16 bases between. The CDR3 has 17 amino acids. The V gene's germline CDR1 is MGHRA and CDR2 YSYEKL. This CDR3 reads CASSQGANNDGNSPLHF. For the CDR3, the DNA is TGCGCCAGCAGCCAAGGGGCGAATAACGATGGTAATTCACCCCTCCACTTT.

This chain connects TRBV19 to TRBJ1-3, with D maybe TRBD1 (6 bases). This CDR3 is 21 amino acids long. The germline V gene encodes CDR1 LNHDA and CDR2 SQIVND (reference sequence). The ends were cut back, 6 bases at V and 2 bases at J, with 32 bases in the middle. Here the CDR3 DNA reads TGTGCCAGTAGCCCAATGGGCCGTGGCCCGGGACAAAGAAAAGCTGGAAACACCATATATTTT. It is translated as CASSPMGRGPGQRKAGNTIYF.

This sequence joins TRBV5-1 and TRBJ1-1; possibly TRBD1 for D (6 bases). The CDR3 contains 12 residues. The V and J ends lost 3 bases and 5 bases respectively, with 8 bases between them. Germline values: CDR1 SGHRS, CDR2 YFSETQ. The CDR3 region has the DNA TGCGCCAGCAGCTCGGACAGTACTGAAGCTTTCTTT. Protein product: CASSSDSTEAFF.

The chain is built from TRBV29-1 and TRBJ2-6, with a weak D call TRBD1 (6 bases). CDR3 length equals 15 residues. The V and J ends lost 1 base and 3 bases respectively, with 10 bases between them. Per germline, CDR1 SQVTM and CDR2 ANQGSEA. The CDR3: CSVEGTGFGANVLTF. CDR3 coding DNA: TGCAGCGTTGAAGGTACAGGGTTTGGGGCCAACGTCCTGACTTTC.

The chain joins TRBV12-3 or TRBV12-4 to TRBJ2-7, with a possible D match to TRBD2 (6 bases). The CDR3 has 12 amino acids. V lost 4 bases and J 6 bases, leaving 10 bases between the germline ends. The chain's CDR3 is CASSSLAREQYF. DNA for the CDR3: TGTGCCAGCAGTTCACTAGCCCGCGAGCAGTACTTC.

V usage is TRBV2 and J usage is TRBJ1-5; D is unresolved. Per germline, CDR1 SNHLY and CDR2 FYNNEI. The CDR3 totals 13 residues. V lost 4 bases, J lost 0 bases, and 4 bases lay in between. The CDR3 DNA reads TGTGCCAGCAGTGCGTATAGCAATCAGCCCCAGCATTTT. This codes for CASSAYSNQPQHF.

The rearrangement uses TRBV27 and TRBJ2-1; 9 bases fit TRBD2. This CDR3 contains 15 residues. With 5 bases clipped from V and 6 bases from J, the junction kept 8 bases outside the gene matches. Germline CDR1 MNHEY, CDR2 SMNVEV (reference sequence). The CDR3 reads CASSISGRGGNEQFF. The CDR3 DNA reads as TGTGCCAGCAGTATTAGCGGGAGAGGAGGCAATGAGCAGTTCTTC.

In this sample, this clone turned up once. This chain connects TRBV3-1 (or the pseudogene TRBV3-2) to TRBJ2-3, with a weak D call TRBD2 (5 bases). Germline V gene sequence: CDR1 LGHDT, CDR2 YNNKEL (reference sequence). Trimming cost V 0 bases and J 4 bases, with 11 bases left between them. The CDR3 is 15 amino acids. The CDR3, as DNA: TGTGCCAGCAGCCAAGAAGGCCGGGGTGCAGATACGCAGTATTTT. Protein sequence: CASSQEGRGADTQYF.

This clone was picked up one time. The chain recombines TRBV15 with TRBJ2-5; 8 bases map to TRBD2. Germline V gene sequence: CDR1 LNHNV, CDR2 YYDKDF (reference sequence). The V segment lost 5 bases and the J segment 3 bases; nucleotides outside the gene matches: 8. This CDR3 is 15 amino acids long. CDR3 sequence: CATSPMGSGKETQYF. CDR3 bases: TGTGCCACCAGCCCAATGGGTAGCGGGAAAGAGACCCAGTACTTC.

The gene calls are TRBV29-1 and TRBJ1-1, with 8 bases lining up with TRBD1. The CDR3 is 14 residues long. From germline, CDR1 is SQVTM and CDR2 ANQGSEA. V shed 7 bases, J shed 5 bases, and the junction held 12 bases outside the gene matches. The CDR3 here is CSAGRAGGRTEAFF. For the CDR3, the DNA is TGCAGCGCCGGAAGAGCAGGGGGCAGAACTGAAGCTTTCTTT.

The J gene is TRBJ2-3, the V gene TRBV7-9; 14 positions agree with TRBD2. Trimming removed 5 bases from V and 1 base from J; junction bases left unmatched: 8. Germline V gene sequence: CDR1 SEHNR, CDR2 FQNEAQ (reference sequence). CDR3 length equals 18 residues. CDR3 sequence reads: CASSRTGTSGRGTDTQYF. CDR3 coding DNA: TGTGCCAGCAGCCGTACCGGGACTAGCGGGAGAGGCACAGATACGCAGTATTTT.

The V gene is TRBV7-2, the J gene TRBJ2-3; no reliable D call. V was clipped by 5 bases and J by 2 bases, with 5 bases between them. CDR1 is SGHTA and CDR2 is FQGNSA in the germline V gene. The CDR3 has 12 residues. CDR3 bases: TGTGCCAGCAGCGTCAACACAGATACGCAGTATTTT. Protein sequence: CASSVNTDTQYF.

This clone has more than one count but fewer than ten. V gene TRBV5-1 combines with J gene TRBJ1-2, with D unresolved. The CDR3 covers 14 residues. Trimming took off 0 bases at V and 1 base at J, with 7 bases between the two ends. CDR1 and CDR2 from the germline V gene are SGHRS and YFSETQ. The CDR3 region is CASSLEQSNYGYTF. CDR3 nucleotides: TGCGCCAGCAGCTTGGAACAGAGTAACTATGGCTACACCTTC.

The CDR3 spells CASSPGGGGNSPLHF. The CDR3 DNA is TGTGCCAGCTCACCAGGAGGGGGGGGTAATTCACCCCTCCACTTT. The rearrangement links TRBV18 to TRBJ1-6, with D maybe TRBD1 (6 bases). CDR1 is KGHSH and CDR2 is LQKENI in the germline V gene. Trimming left V 2 bases short and J 6 bases short, with 11 bases between. The CDR3 covers 15 residues.

The chain couples TRBV5-4 to TRBJ2-2; 12 bases fit TRBD2. Germline V gene lookup returns CDR1 SGHNT and CDR2 YYREEE (reference sequence). The CDR3 loop spans 19 amino acids. The V and J ends lost 4 bases and 1 base, in that order; junction bases with no gene match: 11. The CDR3 loop reads CASSKGLAGLRRNTGELFF. Here the CDR3 DNA reads TGTGCCAGCAGCAAGGGACTAGCGGGTTTACGCCGGAACACCGGGGAGCTGTTTTTT.

This chain links TRBV6-5 with TRBJ1-2; a possible D gene is TRBD1 (6 bases). CDR1 is MNHEY and CDR2 is SVGAGI in the germline V gene. CDR3 size: 15 residues. V was pared by 0 bases and J by 6 bases, with 14 bases between. CDR3 nucleotide sequence: TGTGCCAGCAGTTACTCGTCGAGGACAGCTGATGGCTACACCTTC. Residues: CASSYSSRTADGYTF.

The chain is built from TRBV14 and TRBJ2-1, with a weak D call TRBD1 (5 bases). The germline V gene has CDR1 SGHDN and CDR2 FVKESK. V shed 3 bases and J shed 0 bases, with 12 bases lying between them. This CDR3 spans 16 amino acids. CDR3 DNA: TGTGCCAGCAGCCAGATCAGGGCGAGCTCCTACAATGAGCAGTTCTTC. This encodes CASSQIRASSYNEQFF.

This clone was counted once. The V call is TRBV14, the J call TRBJ2-7, with 11 bases identical to TRBD2. CDR1 SGHDN and CDR2 FVKESK come from the germline V gene. With V trimmed by 1 base and J by 4 bases, 9 bases remained unmatched. This CDR3 is 17 amino acids long. The CDR3 loop reads CASSQGPTSGILYEQYF. The CDR3 nucleotides are TGTGCCAGCAGCCAAGGGCCGACTAGCGGGATATTATACGAGCAGTACTTC.

This clone has a single count. The chain is built from TRBV7-2 and TRBJ1-3; D is ambiguous. V was shortened by 1 base and J by 0 bases, with 10 bases between the two germline ends. In germline, CDR1 is SGHTA, CDR2 FQGNSA. CDR3 size: 16 residues. The CDR3 is CASSLGLMSSGNTIYF. CDR3 DNA sequence: TGTGCCAGCAGCTTAGGACTGATGAGCTCTGGAAACACCATATATTTT.